This TCR beta chain appears in the sequencing data of a study of Ad26.COV2.S vaccination and SARS-CoV-2 variants. Study-level information: Donor was assigned to the Ad26.COV2.S arm of trial COV1001.

Points on this clone: Its target is unknown.

The CDR3 extends over 15 amino acids. Some clones are missing from TCRdb's copy, which holds only in-frame ones; the method was immunoSEQ multiplex PCR. The sample holds more than 300,000 clones; around 88% are singletons and the top ten take around 10%. Whole-study results and caveats: Spike-specific TCR breadth was greater in vaccine than placebo recipients.

Treatment indicated: about 20 received Ad26.COV2.S at low or high dose, single or two shots; about five received placebo; per-sample allocation not given. It was on day 63 after the first vaccine or placebo injection that samples were taken. V usage is TRBV21-1 and J usage is TRBJ1-5; the tabulated D call, TRBD1, remains unverified against the DNA. TRBV21-1 is noted as a pseudogene. Sequenced material: peripheral blood, taken in a trial of Ad26.COV2.S vaccine versus placebo. The sequence was collected from a person between 18 and 60 years old who received the Ad26.COV2.S COVID-19 vaccine or a placebo. The CDR3 sequence: CASSKGWGLDQPQHF. The CDR3 DNA reads as TGTGCCAGCAGCAAAGGGTGGGGGCTTGATCAGCCCCAGCATTTT.